The clone carrying this T cell receptor beta chain was counted a few times. Its antigen is unidentified. This entry is derived from a study of T cell repertoires in cytomegalovirus infection. Study-wide context: CMV infection plus the matching HLA type was flagged by public TCR beta signatures. General study findings and limits: There were HLA-C-restricted CMV-specific TCR beta clonotypes dominating the ex vivo response. Based on cumulative public TCR beta family frequency, carriers of CMV plus the relevant HLA were identified.

MiXCR, run by TCRdb on the reads, gives a single entry per CDR3 protein. Of fewer than 700,000 distinct CDR3 sequences in the sample, approximately 25% are singletons; the top ten hold under 8.5%. Germline values: CDR1 MDHEN, CDR2 SYDVKM. V lost 6 bases, J lost 0 bases, and 9 bases lay in between. This CDR3 spans 14 amino acids. The receptor was derived from a human donor in good health (CMV status not recorded). Some clones in this sample may be carry-over from other donors' samples. The chain has TRBV28 and TRBJ1-5, with a weak D call TRBD1 (5 bases). Sequenced: CD8+ T cells from PBMCs. The CDR3: CASRDSYSNQPQHF. In DNA form, the CDR3 reads TGTGCCAGCAGAGACAGTTATAGCAATCAGCCCCAGCATTTT.